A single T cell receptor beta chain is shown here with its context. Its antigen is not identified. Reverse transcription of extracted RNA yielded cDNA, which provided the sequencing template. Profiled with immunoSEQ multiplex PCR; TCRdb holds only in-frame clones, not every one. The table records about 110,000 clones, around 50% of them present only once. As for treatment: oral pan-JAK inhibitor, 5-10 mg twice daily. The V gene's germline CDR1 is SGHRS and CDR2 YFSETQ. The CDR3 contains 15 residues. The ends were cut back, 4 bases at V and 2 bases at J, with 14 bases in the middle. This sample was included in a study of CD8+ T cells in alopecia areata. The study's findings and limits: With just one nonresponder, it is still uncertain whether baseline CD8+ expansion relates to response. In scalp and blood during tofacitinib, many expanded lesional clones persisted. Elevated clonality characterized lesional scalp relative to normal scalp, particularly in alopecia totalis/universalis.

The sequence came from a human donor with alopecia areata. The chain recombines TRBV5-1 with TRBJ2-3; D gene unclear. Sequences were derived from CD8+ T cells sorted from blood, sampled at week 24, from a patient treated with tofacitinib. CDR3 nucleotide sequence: TGCGCCAGCAGCCCCGGGTGGGCCGACACAGATACGCAGTATTTT. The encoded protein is CASSPGWADTDTQYF.